This T cell receptor beta chain was recovered during a study of cytomegalovirus exposure and HLA in healthy donors. Broader study findings: In vitro experiments confirmed that three CMV-associated chains were specific for CMV antigens. Most CMV-associated TCR beta chains were later found to appear HLA-restricted. Using a false discovery rate of 0.05, a later analysis showed that 16,951 TCR beta sequences were associated with HLA alleles.

A remark on this clone: Its target is unknown.

13 Jbeta primers and 60 Vbeta primers were used for the PCR. The protocol was immunoSEQ multiplex PCR, while the TCRdb copy is restricted to in-frame clones and leaves out a portion. The sample records about 170,000 clones, around three quarters being singletons. Germline V lookup: CDR1 SGHVS, CDR2 FQNEAQ. V dropped 5 bases and J dropped 5 bases, with 15 bases sitting between them. The CDR3 runs 14 residues. V and J are TRBV7-8 and TRBJ2-5; possible D gene TRBD2, 7 bases. Sequenced sample: PBMCs. The TCR comes from a woman aged 30 to 39 in good health and CMV-seropositive. The CDR3 DNA follows: TGTGCCAGCAGCCCCTGGGGGGGCGGCGAGACCCAGTACTTC. It translates to CASSPWGGGETQYF.